Described below is a single TCR beta chain sequence and its context. Its antigen is not known. The sample originates from a study of T cell repertoires in ileal Crohn's disease. For the study at large: About 36% were active smokers at surgery; median disease duration was roughly 8 years. Findings and caveats of the study: Clonal expansions were more frequent in active smokers than non-smokers at surgery. All patients with clonality above 26.8% had endoscopic recurrence.

Time point of the sample: inflamed ileum from the surgical specimen. Adults with ileal or ileocolonic Crohn's disease and an indication for resection were eligible. Germline CDR1 and CDR2: SGHTA and FQGNSA. The CDR3 covers 14 residues. With 5 bases clipped from V and 6 bases from J, the junction kept 10 bases outside the gene matches. Libraries were prepared by immunoSEQ multiplex PCR; TCRdb keeps only in-frame clonotypes and omits some of them. Here the sample spans over 15,000 clones, approximately 92% being singletons. The sequence was obtained from an adult with Crohn's disease. The sample taken for sequencing was ileal tissue. J is TRBJ2-7 and V is TRBV7-2, with TRBD1 matching over 7 bases. The CDR3 nucleotides are TGTGCCAGCAGCACCCGGGACAGCTTTTCCGAGCAGTACTTC. It encodes CASSTRDSFSEQYF.